This TCR beta chain was recovered during a study of blood T cell repertoires in COVID-19. Study-level background: COVID-19 samples, acute and convalescent, were from the United States, Italy and Spain. Nucleic acid was either cDNA or gDNA, and it came from T cells, B-cell-depleted T cells, or PBMCs.

In the original analysis: Amplification of reference gene primers provided the estimated nucleated cell counts. The table came from immunoSEQ multiplex PCR; TCRdb's copy has only in-frame clones and leaves some out. V and J calls and clone size are copied from that table; D and trimming were computed from the DNA. In the table there are around 100,000 clones, more than 65% of which are singletons. Germline CDR1 is LGHDT and CDR2 is YNNKEL (reference sequence). The V and J ends lost 3 bases and 6 bases, in that order; junction bases with no gene match: 7. The length of the CDR3 is 15 residues. Only one count was recorded for this clone.

Sequenced material: peripheral blood. The V call is TRBV3-1 (or the pseudogene TRBV3-2), the J call TRBJ1-2; 10 bases map to TRBD1. The clonotype was recovered from a man aged 50-60 years with acute or convalescent COVID-19. CDR3 amino acids: CASSHGQGGGDGYTF. Written as DNA, the CDR3 is TGTGCCAGCAGCCATGGACAGGGGGGAGGCGATGGCTACACCTTC.